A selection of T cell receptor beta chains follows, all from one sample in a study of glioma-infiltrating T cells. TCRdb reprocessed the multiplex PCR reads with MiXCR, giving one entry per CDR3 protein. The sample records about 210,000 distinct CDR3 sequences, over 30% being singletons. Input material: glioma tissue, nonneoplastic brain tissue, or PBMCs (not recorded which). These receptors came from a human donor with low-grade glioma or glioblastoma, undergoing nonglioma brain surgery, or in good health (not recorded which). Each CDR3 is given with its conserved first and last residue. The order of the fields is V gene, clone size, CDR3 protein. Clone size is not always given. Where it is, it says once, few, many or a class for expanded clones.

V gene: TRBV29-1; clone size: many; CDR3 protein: CSVAGLAVYNEQFF
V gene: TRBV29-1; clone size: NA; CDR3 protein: CSVQERVDNSPLHF
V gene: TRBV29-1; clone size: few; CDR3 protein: CSARDSDAEAFF
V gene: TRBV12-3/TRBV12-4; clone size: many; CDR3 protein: CASRSSGGSNEQFF
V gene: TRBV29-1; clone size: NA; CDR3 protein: CIVAAVWDNEQFF
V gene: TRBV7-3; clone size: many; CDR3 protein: CASTMSFGSNEQFF
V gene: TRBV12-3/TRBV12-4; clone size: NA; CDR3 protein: CASTSGAGDYGYTF
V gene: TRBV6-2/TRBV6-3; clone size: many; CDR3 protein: CASRRDRGETGELFF
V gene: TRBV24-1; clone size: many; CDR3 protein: CATSDGAEDTQYF
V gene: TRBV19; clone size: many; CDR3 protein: CASSTSETQYF
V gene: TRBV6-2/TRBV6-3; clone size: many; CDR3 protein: CASSDGTSGNNEQFF
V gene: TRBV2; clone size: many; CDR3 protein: CASTEGALNNEQFF
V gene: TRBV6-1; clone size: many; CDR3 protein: CASRNTGDGNQPQHF
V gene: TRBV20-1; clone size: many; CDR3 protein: CSARDTGQGGGYTF
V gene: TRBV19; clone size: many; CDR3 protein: CASSARTRNEQYF
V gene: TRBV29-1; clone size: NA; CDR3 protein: CSVVALGENAEAFF
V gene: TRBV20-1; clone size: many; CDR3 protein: CSASPTSGEQYF
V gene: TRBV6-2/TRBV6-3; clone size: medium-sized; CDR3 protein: CASSYARVDYTGELFF
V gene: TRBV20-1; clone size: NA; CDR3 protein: CSANSVGNGEDTQYF
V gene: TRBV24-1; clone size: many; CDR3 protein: CATSAQDFDEQFF
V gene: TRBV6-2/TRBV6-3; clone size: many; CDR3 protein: CASNILGGRYEQYF
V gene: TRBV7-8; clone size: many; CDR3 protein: CASSLGIRNEQYF
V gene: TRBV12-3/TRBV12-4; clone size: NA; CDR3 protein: CASSLALPGDEQYF